The 14 T cell receptor beta chains given below trace back to one sample, sequenced in a study of T cells in Graves' hyperthyroidism and ophthalmopathy. It was RNA transcripts that yielded the amplified TCR beta CDR3 regions. An initial round of RT-PCR targeting the TCR CDR3 relied on the HTBI primer set. MiXCR, applied by TCRdb to the multiplex PCR reads, yields one record per CDR3 protein. The sample has 500,000 to 750,000 distinct CDR3 sequences, 15% to 19% seen once. The sequencing input was blood. Receptor source: a woman aged 25 to 39 with Graves' hyperthyroidism.

The chain is built from TRBV27 and TRBJ1-2; 11 bases agree with TRBD1. Germline V CDR1 and CDR2: MNHEY, SMNVEV (reference sequence). CDR3 size: 14 residues. J was trimmed by 6 bases and V by 6 bases; bases with no gene match: 6. The CDR3 DNA reads as TGTGCCAGCAGCTCCGGACAGGGGGCTAATGGCTACACCTTC. Residues: CASSSGQGANGYTF.

This clonotype showed up just a few times. The rearrangement links TRBV5-4 to TRBJ1-2; D is possibly TRBD1 (5 bases). V lost 4 bases and J lost 4, with 17 bases in between. CDR3 length: 15 residues. Per the germline V gene, CDR1 is SGHNT and CDR2 is YYREEE (reference sequence). The CDR3 DNA follows: TGTGCCAGCAGCGCCGCCGGCGACGGGGGCTATGGCTACACCTTC. This codes for CASSAAGDGGYGYTF.

This clonotype was seen a handful of times. The chain employs TRBV6-2 or TRBV6-3 and TRBJ2-7; 7 nucleotides line up with TRBD2. This CDR3 has 16 amino acids. CDR1 MNHEY and CDR2 SVGEGT come from the germline V gene. V shed 6 bases, J shed 2 bases, and the junction held 13 bases outside the gene matches. The CDR3 loop is CASSRTGTTLPYEQYF. The CDR3 DNA is TGTGCCAGCAGCAGGACCGGGACTACCCTTCCCTACGAGCAGTACTTC.

The chain recombines TRBV7-2 with TRBJ1-5, with 8 positions matching TRBD1. V was clipped by 5 bases and J by 4 bases; unmatched bases: 10. CDR1 is SGHTA, CDR2 FQGNSA, per germline. There are 16 residues in the CDR3. The CDR3 DNA reads as TGTGCCAGCAGCCAAGACACGAGACAGGGGAATCAGCCCCAGCATTTT. As protein: CASSQDTRQGNQPQHF.

The rearrangement joins TRBV25-1 to TRBJ2-3; 7 bases are shared with TRBD2. V gave up 4 bases and J gave up 2 bases; unmatched junction bases: 6. Per the germline V gene, CDR1 is MGHDK and CDR2 is SYGVNS. The CDR3 contains 15 residues. CDR3 sequence: CASSGASGYTDTQYF. The CDR3 coding sequence is TGTGCCAGCAGTGGAGCTAGCGGATACACAGATACGCAGTATTTT.

This clonotype occurred many times. The chain couples TRBV12-3 or TRBV12-4 to TRBJ2-5; tentatively, D is TRBD1 or TRBD2 (5 bases each). This CDR3 has 17 residues. Trimming stripped 4 bases from V and 3 bases from J, with 21 bases between. This CDR3 is CASSSGFPQGAKETQYF. CDR3 nucleotide sequence: TGTGCCAGCAGTTCGGGGTTTCCCCAGGGTGCCAAAGAGACCCAGTACTTC.

This clonotype was found many times. The chain is built from TRBV12-5 and TRBJ1-1; D unclear. The CDR3 runs to 15 residues. V gave up 5 bases and J gave up 0 bases, with 13 bases separating them. Germline CDR1 LGHNT, CDR2 FRNRAP. CDR3 residues: CASGPDKIMNTEAFF. CDR3 DNA sequence: TGTGCTAGTGGTCCTGACAAGATAATGAACACTGAAGCTTTCTTT.

Many counts were recorded for this clonotype. The rearrangement joins TRBV7-9 to TRBJ1-2; 7 bases match TRBD1. This CDR3 region has 15 residues. Germline-derived CDR1 and CDR2 are SEHNR and FQNEAQ (reference sequence). Losses at the gene ends were 2 bases for V and 5 bases for J; bases not matched to a gene: 8. As DNA, the CDR3 is TGTGCCAGCAGCTTATCGTCGGGACAGATATATGGCTACACCTTC. As protein: CASSLSSGQIYGYTF.

The rearrangement joins TRBV19 to TRBJ1-5, with D possibly matching TRBD1 (5 bases). The CDR3 has 15 residues. The germline gives CDR1 LNHDA, CDR2 SQIVND (reference sequence). With 3 bases removed from V and 4 bases from J, the gap between germline ends came to 13 bases. In nucleotides, the CDR3 is TGTGCCAGTAGTATTACTGCCAGGGAGAATCAGCCCCAGCATTTT. Its translation: CASSITARENQPQHF.

This clonotype was seen a few times. The V gene is TRBV18, the J gene TRBJ1-5; 12 bases line up with TRBD1. Germline assignment: CDR1 KGHSH and CDR2 LQKENI. The CDR3 has 16 residues. J lost 6 bases, V lost 6 bases, and 9 bases had no gene match. The CDR3 DNA follows: TGTGCCAGCTCCTCACCGGGACAGGGGGCCGTTCAGCCCCAGCATTTT. Translation gives CASSSPGQGAVQPQHF.

This sequence joins TRBV12-3 or TRBV12-4 and TRBJ2-7, with D perhaps matching TRBD1 (6 bases). This CDR3 contains 15 residues. The ends were cut back, 6 bases at V and 3 bases at J, with 18 bases in the middle. The CDR3, as DNA: TGTGCCAGCAGAGCTAGGGACACGAAAGTCTACGAGCAGTACTTC. It yields the protein CASRARDTKVYEQYF.

This clonotype was seen many times. The chain employs TRBV10-3 and TRBJ1-1; D gene ambiguous. The V gene's germline CDR1 is ENHRY and CDR2 SYGVKD. The CDR3 extends over 13 amino acids. With 4 bases removed from V and 4 bases from J, the gap between germline ends came to 10 bases. The CDR3 nucleotides are TGTGCCATCAGTGGTGGGGAGGGCACTGAAGCTTTCTTT. It yields the protein CAISGGEGTEAFF.

This clonotype was observed a handful of times. V and J are TRBV19 and TRBJ2-1; perhaps TRBD1 as D (5 bases). This CDR3 is built from 14 residues. Germline V gene sequence: CDR1 LNHDA, CDR2 SQIVND (reference sequence). Trimming removed 7 bases at V and 3 bases at J, with 13 bases between. CDR3 coding DNA: TGTGCCAGTACCCCCCCGGACAACTACAATGAGCAGTTCTTC. This gives the protein CASTPPDNYNEQFF.

This clonotype has just a few counts. The chain is built from TRBV5-1 and TRBJ2-6, with D perhaps TRBD1 or TRBD2 (5 bases each). Germline V gene data show CDR1 as SGHRS and CDR2 as YFSETQ. CDR3 length equals 16 residues. Trimming stripped 4 bases from V and 3 bases from J, with 14 bases between. As DNA, the CDR3 is TGCGCCAGCAGCCCGGGGACGTTGATTGGGGCCAACGTCCTGACTTTC. Amino acids: CASSPGTLIGANVLTF.